One sample yielded the 14 T cell receptor beta chains listed below, sequenced in a study of a mutant IDH1 vaccine in newly diagnosed glioma. These receptors' targets are unknown. Time point meaning: week 23, last vaccination. Topical imiquimod was applied with each vaccine dose, which held 300 ug of mutant IDH1 20-mer peptide. The repertoire was sequenced with immunoSEQ multiplex PCR; TCRdb's copy has only in-frame clones and lacks some. The table includes roughly 50,000 clones, about 81% detected once. The source material was PBMCs, sampled from a glioma patient whose treatment included an IDH1 peptide vaccine. The receptors stem from a woman aged 40 to 50 with glioma. Some clones in this sample may be carry-over from other donors' samples.

The chain links TRBV10-3 to TRBJ2-7; weak D call: TRBD2 (6 bases). This CDR3 comprises 14 residues. Trimming pared 3 bases from V and 3 bases from J, leaving 12 bases between. Germline V gene lookup returns CDR1 ENHRY and CDR2 SYGVKD. CDR3 sequence (DNA): TGTGCCATCAGTGACCCGAGAGCGGGCTACGAGCAGTACTTC. It encodes CAISDPRAGYEQYF.

DNA for the CDR3: TGCGCCAGCAGCCAGGGCCGGGACCGCAAGGGTACGCAGTATTTT. Its translation is CASSQGRDRKGTQYF. The chain couples TRBV4-3 to TRBJ2-3; either TRBD1 or TRBD2 may supply D (5 bases each). V was trimmed by 3 bases and J by 8 bases, leaving 18 bases between them. The CDR3 contains 15 residues. In germline, CDR1 is LGHNA, CDR2 YSLEER.

The gene calls are TRBV5-1 and TRBJ2-7; no definite D call. There are 13 residues in the CDR3. V was clipped by 0 bases and J by 5 bases, with 9 bases between them. In germline, CDR1 is SGHRS, CDR2 YFSETQ. This CDR3 is CASSLEYGDEQYF. The CDR3 region has the DNA TGCGCCAGCAGCTTGGAGTATGGGGACGAGCAGTACTTC.

V and J are TRBV19 and TRBJ2-7; 9 nucleotides match TRBD2. The V gene end was trimmed by 6 bases and the J gene end by 2 bases; junction bases not matched to a gene: 11. Germline V gene data show CDR1 as LNHDA and CDR2 as SQIVND (reference sequence). CDR3 length: 16 residues. In nucleotides, the CDR3 is TGTGCCAGTAGCACCCGGTCGGCTAGCGGGACCTACGAGCAGTACTTC. Translating gives CASSTRSASGTYEQYF.

The chain links TRBV30 to TRBJ2-7; 11 nucleotides line up with TRBD2. The CDR3 totals 16 residues. V was clipped by 1 base and J by 6 bases; unmatched bases: 11. Germline assignment: CDR1 GTSNPN and CDR2 SVGIG (reference sequence). CDR3 coding DNA: TGTGCCTGGAGTGGGCTTAGCGGGGGGGCCATCTCCGAGCAGTACTTC. Translation: CAWSGLSGGAISEQYF. Drawing the rest from reference TRBV30 and TRBJ2-7, the complete variable domain is SQTIHQWPATLVQPVGSPLSLECTVEGTSNPNLYWYRQAAGRGLQLLFYSVGIGQISSEVPQNLSASRPQDRQFILSSKKLLLSDSGFYLCAWSGLSGGAISEQYFGPGTRLTVT.

This clone appeared a few times. This rearrangement joins TRBV5-4 to TRBJ2-7; tentative D call: TRBD1 (6 bases). The CDR3 length is 14 residues. Germline loops: CDR1 SGHNT, CDR2 YYREEE (reference sequence). V was cut by 0 bases and J by 0 bases, with 7 bases left in between. In DNA, the CDR3 is TGTGCCAGCAGCTTGGGACAGGACTCCTACGAGCAGTACTTC. It encodes CASSLGQDSYEQYF.

The chain couples TRBV6-1 to TRBJ2-5, with TRBD2 as a possible D gene (6 bases). The CDR3 runs to 14 residues. Per germline, CDR1 MNHNS and CDR2 SASEGT. The V end lost 1 base, the J end lost 5 bases, and 11 bases lay between the germline ends. The DNA for the CDR3 is TGTGCCAGCAGTGAAGATGGGGGGTGGGAGACCCAGTACTTC. Translating gives CASSEDGGWETQYF.

J is TRBJ1-5 and V is TRBV2; D uncertain. Germline V lookup: CDR1 SNHLY, CDR2 FYNNEI. This CDR3 is 14 amino acids long. V lost 4 bases and J lost 0, with 7 bases in between. The CDR3 region has the DNA TGTGCCAGCAGTGTTAGTTATAGCAATCAGCCCCAGCATTTT. Its translation is CASSVSYSNQPQHF.

The chain has TRBV7-9 and TRBJ2-7, with 7 nucleotides matching TRBD1. Germline loops: CDR1 SEHNR, CDR2 FQNEAQ (reference sequence). This CDR3 has 16 amino acids. V gave up 0 bases and J gave up 3 bases; unmatched junction bases: 8. CDR3: CASSLAASQGNYEQYF. The CDR3 region has the DNA TGTGCCAGCAGCTTAGCAGCTTCACAGGGGAACTACGAGCAGTACTTC.

This clone has just one count. The rearrangement uses TRBV2 and TRBJ1-4; D gene ambiguous. V was clipped by 0 bases and J by 8 bases, with 13 bases between them. Germline lookup yields CDR1 SNHLY and CDR2 FYNNEI. This CDR3 has 15 residues. The CDR3 DNA reads as TGTGCCAGCAGTGAAGCTAACCAACGGAGGGAAAAACTGTTTTTT. Protein: CASSEANQRREKLFF.

This rearrangement joins TRBV6-1 to TRBJ2-7, with D possibly being TRBD1 or TRBD2 (5 bases each). From germline, CDR1 is MNHNS and CDR2 SASEGT. With 1 base removed from V and 9 bases from J, the gap between germline ends came to 10 bases. The CDR3 has 12 amino acids. Here the CDR3 DNA reads TGTGCCAGCAGTGAAGACGGGGCGGTGCAGTACTTC. It specifies CASSEDGAVQYF.

The V and J genes are TRBV11-3 and TRBJ2-7, with 8 bases aligning to TRBD2. From germline, CDR1 is SGHNT and CDR2 YENEEA. CDR3 length equals 15 residues. V lost 1 base and J lost 1; bases outside the gene matches: 3. Here the CDR3 reads CASSLGTSFSYEQYF. The CDR3 bases are TGTGCCAGCAGCTTAGGGACTAGCTTTTCCTACGAGCAGTACTTC.

The V gene is TRBV5-1, the J gene TRBJ2-7; D may be TRBD1 or TRBD2 (6 bases each). The CDR3 runs to 14 residues. From germline, CDR1 is SGHRS and CDR2 YFSETQ. V lost 0 bases and J lost 6, with 13 bases in between. The CDR3: CASSLAEGGGEQYF. The CDR3 bases are TGCGCCAGCAGCTTGGCCGAGGGGGGTGGCGAGCAGTACTTC. The variable domain in full, completed from reference TRBV5-1 and TRBJ2-7, reads KAGVTQTPRYLIKTRGQQVTLSCSPISGHRSVSWYQQTPGQGLQFLFEYFSETQRNKGNFPGRFSGRQFSNSRSEMNVSTLELGDSALYLCASSLAEGGGEQYFGPGTRLTVT.

J is TRBJ2-1 and V is TRBV4-2; D unclear. This CDR3 spans 14 amino acids. Trimming cost V 1 base and J 12 bases, with 16 bases left between them. CDR1 and CDR2 (germline): LGHNA, YNFKEQ. CDR3 coding DNA: TGTGCCAGCAGCCAAGGCCCCTTGAGCCTCCTGCAGTTCTTC. Translated, it gives CASSQGPLSLLQFF.